Shown below are 17 T cell receptor beta chains from a single sample sequenced in a study of beta chain features in type 1 diabetes. Every isolated RNA sample was fully reverse transcribed, so sequencing captured expressed TCRB transcripts. Produced via immunoSEQ multiplex PCR; TCRdb's table is partial and in-frame only. The sample consists of a few hundred thousand clones, 11% to 15% of them appearing once. The sequenced material came from naive CD4+ T cells from blood. Receptor source: a man between 25 and 39 years old in good health.

This clone was seen a few times. The chain links TRBV5-1 to TRBJ2-3; perhaps TRBD2 as D (6 bases). Per germline, CDR1 SGHRS and CDR2 YFSETQ. This CDR3 spans 12 amino acids. V was shortened by 4 bases and J by 6 bases, with 9 bases between the two germline ends. CDR3: CASSRGEDTQYF. For the CDR3, the DNA is TGCGCCAGCAGCCGCGGGGAGGATACGCAGTATTTT.

The gene calls are TRBV30 and TRBJ1-1, with D tentatively TRBD1 (6 bases). Trimming cost V 7 bases and J 8 bases, with 14 bases left between them. CDR1 and CDR2 (germline): GTSNPN, SVGIG (reference sequence). This CDR3 spans 11 amino acids. The CDR3 protein is CASYTGTEAFF. The DNA for the CDR3 is TGTGCCTCCTATACCGGGACAGAAGCTTTCTTT.

The rearrangement uses TRBV11-2 and TRBJ2-7, with D possibly matching TRBD2 (5 bases). V was cut by 0 bases and J by 3 bases, with 12 bases left in between. The CDR3 spans 15 residues. Per the germline V gene, CDR1 is SGHAT and CDR2 is FQNNGV. The CDR3, as DNA: TGTGCCAGCAGCTTAGATCGTGGCGGGTTCTACGAGCAGTACTTC. It translates to CASSLDRGGFYEQYF.

V and J are TRBV10-3 and TRBJ2-2; D may be TRBD2 (6 bases). The germline V gene has CDR1 ENHRY and CDR2 SYGVKD. This CDR3 region has 15 residues. The V end was cut by 3 bases, the J end by 0 bases, with 8 bases between. CDR3 sequence (DNA): TGTGCCATCAGTGATGGGGGGACGAACACCGGGGAGCTGTTTTTT. It is translated as CAISDGGTNTGELFF.

Details on this clone: A junction end diverges from the germline sequence, so it may reflect a read error. In DNA, the CDR3 is TGTGCTAGCAGCTTGGGGGGGATGAAAGAGACCCAGTACTTC. This sequence encodes CASSLGGMKETQYF. The chain joins TRBV7-7 to TRBJ2-5; 7 positions agree with TRBD2. The CDR3 is 14 amino acids. Germline CDR1 is SSHAT and CDR2 is FNYEAQ (reference sequence). The variable domain in full, completed from reference TRBV7-7 and TRBJ2-5, reads GAGVSQSPRYKVTKRGQDVTLRCDPISSHATLYWYQQALGQGPEFLTYFNYEAQPDKSGLPSDRFSAERPEGSISTLTIQRTEQRDSAMYRCASSLGGMKETQYFGPGTRLLVL.

The table lists this clone with a few counts. This chain connects TRBV2 to TRBJ1-4; possibly TRBD1 for D (5 bases). V was trimmed by 8 bases and J by 8 bases, leaving 15 bases between them. Per germline, CDR1 SNHLY and CDR2 FYNNEI. The length of the CDR3 is 13 residues. As DNA, the CDR3 is TGTGCCAGCGTGTTCGGGACGGAAGAAAAACTGTTTTTT. Protein sequence: CASVFGTEEKLFF. The full variable domain, in which reference TRBV2 and TRBJ1-4 provide the parts outside the CDR3, is EPEVTQTPSHQVTQMGQEVILRCVPISNHLYFYWYRQILGQKVEFLVSFYNNEISEKSEIFDDQFSVERPDGSNFTLKIRSTKLEDSAMYFCASVFGTEEKLFFGSGTQLSVL.

The table lists this clone with a few counts. The J gene is TRBJ1-5, the V gene TRBV21-1; the D call of TRBD1 is as the table states it, not checked on the DNA. TRBV21-1 is designated a pseudogene. The CDR3 loop spans 18 amino acids. The chain's CDR3 is CARVGNRDRGISNQPQHF. Here the CDR3 DNA reads TGTGCCAGGGTAGGGAACCGGGACAGGGGTATTAGCAATCAGCCCCAGCATTTT.

The chain links TRBV19 to TRBJ2-7; D is uncertain. Trimming removed 4 bases from V and 0 bases from J, with 7 bases in between. Per germline, CDR1 LNHDA and CDR2 SQIVND (reference sequence). CDR3 size: 13 residues. The CDR3 DNA reads as TGTGCCAGTAGTACGGACGACTCCTACGAGCAGTACGTC. Translated, it gives CASSTDDSYEQYV.

The chain employs TRBV7-6 and TRBJ2-5; D unresolved. V was cut by 5 bases and J by 0 bases, with 4 bases left in between. The CDR3 has 12 amino acids. Germline loops: CDR1 SGHVS, CDR2 FNYEAQ. CDR3 nucleotides: TGTGCCAGCAGCCGCAACCAAGAGACCCAGTACTTC. Its protein product is CASSRNQETQYF.

For this clone: Because the CDR3 is missing its conserved closing phenylalanine or tryptophan, this is likely a read error. Because the CDR3's place on the DNA is in doubt, the DNA is left out and the CDR3 is given as listed by TCRdb. The rearrangement links TRBV13 to TRBJ2-3; TRBD2 is the table's D call, not checked against the DNA. The CDR3 spans 14 residues, counting both ends. Per germline, CDR1 PRHDT and CDR2 FYEKMQ (reference sequence). CDR3 amino acids: CASSVGHRLAGFRY.

In this sample, this clone turned up many times. The chain employs TRBV30 and TRBJ2-1; TRBD2 aligns across 7 bases. The trim removed 7 bases at V and 10 bases at J, leaving 10 bases unmatched. The germline V gene has CDR1 GTSNPN and CDR2 SVGIG (reference sequence). CDR3 length: 12 residues. The CDR3 spells CAFHSGPREQFF. The CDR3 bases are TGTGCCTTCCATAGCGGGCCCAGGGAGCAGTTCTTC.

This clone was seen only a few times. The rearrangement joins TRBV15 to TRBJ2-7; no reliable D call. Trimming took 0 bases from V and 4 from J, leaving 7 bases between them. CDR3 size: 13 residues. The V gene's germline CDR1 is LNHNV and CDR2 YYDKDF (reference sequence). The DNA of the CDR3 is TGTGCCACCAGCAGAGATCACAGATACGAGCAGTACGTC. Encoded protein: CATSRDHRYEQYV.

This clone has a handful of counts. The chain links TRBV5-1 to TRBJ2-5; no clear D gene. The ends were cut back, 0 bases at V and 5 bases at J, with 8 bases in the middle. Germline CDR1 and CDR2: SGHRS and YFSETQ. The CDR3 covers 13 residues. CDR3 region: CASSLEARETQYF. CDR3 nucleotides: TGCGCCAGCAGCTTGGAGGCCCGGGAGACCCAGTACTTC.

The chain couples TRBV6-1 to TRBJ1-1; D is perhaps TRBD1 (6 bases). CDR1 is MNHNS and CDR2 is SASEGT in the germline V gene. The CDR3 totals 11 residues. V was pared by 7 bases and J by 7 bases, with 10 bases between. Here the CDR3 reads CASTRQDEAFF. The CDR3 DNA reads TGTGCCAGCACCCGACAGGATGAAGCTTTCTTT.

The count of this clone is one. The J gene is TRBJ1-2, the V gene TRBV27, with D possibly being TRBD1 (5 bases). Trimming removed 10 bases from V and 2 bases from J, with 17 bases in between. Germline values: CDR1 MNHEY, CDR2 SMNVEV (reference sequence). The CDR3 totals 14 residues. The DNA of the CDR3 is TGTGCCACCCTCAGGGCGGGGGGAAACTATGGCTACACCTTC. Protein product: CATLRAGGNYGYTF.

The CDR3 sequence: CASSPSGQGRGEQYV. The CDR3 DNA reads as TGTGCCAGCAGCCCCTCGGGACAGGGCCGTGGGGAGCAGTACGTC. The chain recombines TRBV28 with TRBJ2-7, with TRBD1 matching over 9 bases. The CDR3 totals 15 residues. V shed 6 bases and J 7 bases; nucleotides not matched to a gene: 13. Germline CDR1 and CDR2: MDHEN and SYDVKM.

The chain employs TRBV27 and TRBJ2-1, with D possibly being TRBD2 (5 bases). The CDR3 runs 14 residues. CDR1 and CDR2 from the germline V gene are MNHEY and SMNVEV (reference sequence). Trimming removed 4 bases at V and 4 bases at J, with 11 bases between. The CDR3 loop reads CASSSPGNYNEQFF. The CDR3 nucleotides read TGTGCCAGCAGTTCTCCGGGAAATTACAATGAGCAGTTCTTC.